The table lists the clone carrying this T cell receptor (beta chain) with a count of one. A far more abundant clone sits one base away, making this likely a read error. This CDR3 is 15 amino acids long. The germline gives CDR1 GTSNPN, CDR2 SVGIG (reference sequence). This table comes from immunoSEQ multiplex PCR, and its TCRdb copy is limited to in-frame clones, with some not included. This sample has under 600,000 clones, with around 78% found just once. The sample comes from a study of shared clonotypes between healthy human individuals. The V call is TRBV30, the J call TRBJ2-2, with D possibly TRBD2 on 6 matching bases. The receptor was derived from a woman in her thirties or forties in good health. Some clones in this sample may be carry-over from other donors' samples. Material for sequencing was PBMCs. CDR3 in DNA: TGTGCCTGGAGTGTTCAGGGCAGGGAGGCCGGGGAGCTGCTTTTT. Translating gives CAWSVQGREAGELLF.